Presented here are 27 T cell receptor beta chains from one specimen sequenced in a study of blood T cell repertoires in COVID-19. Data came from immunoSEQ multiplex PCR; TCRdb stores just in-frame clones and leaves some out. Found here are approximately 400,000 clones, around nine tenths of them singletons; the top ten hold more than 0.95%. Material for sequencing was PBMCs or T cells enriched from blood (not recorded which). Receptors were obtained from a woman between 18 and 29 years old who had recovered from COVID-19.

The chain has TRBV7-2 and TRBJ2-1; weak D call: TRBD2 (6 bases). This CDR3 contains 13 residues. Trimming removed 3 bases from V and 7 bases from J, with 10 bases in between. Germline V gene lookup returns CDR1 SGHTA and CDR2 FQGNSA. The CDR3 sequence: CASSLEGRNEQFF. DNA for the CDR3: TGTGCCAGCAGCTTGGAGGGCCGGAATGAGCAGTTCTTC.

V gene TRBV7-3 combines with J gene TRBJ1-6; the D gene is possibly TRBD1 (6 bases). CDR3 length: 14 residues. V was pared by 5 bases and J by 4 bases, with 9 bases between. CDR1 and CDR2 from the germline V gene are SGHTA and FQGTGA. The CDR3 sequence is CASSQQGYNSPLHF. In nucleotides, the CDR3 is TGTGCCAGCAGCCAACAGGGTTATAATTCACCCCTCCACTTT.

With regard to this clone: Germline is not matched at one junction end, which may reflect a read error. DNA of the CDR3: TGTGCTAGCAGCTTAAACCGAGAAGAAAAACTGTTTTTT. Protein product: CASSLNREEKLFF. This chain links TRBV7-7 with TRBJ1-4, with no clear D. The CDR3 has 13 residues. Germline CDR1 and CDR2: SSHAT and FNYEAQ (reference sequence).

The chain employs TRBV10-3 and TRBJ2-1, with a tentative D call TRBD2 (6 bases). This CDR3 comprises 11 residues. The germline V and J ends were trimmed by 8 bases and 13 bases, with 15 bases remaining between them. Germline V gives CDR1 ENHRY, CDR2 SYGVKD. Here the CDR3 reads CAIGDSTSQFF. CDR3 bases: TGTGCCATCGGGGACTCTACATCACAGTTCTTC.

V usage is TRBV11-2 and J usage is TRBJ1-3; no reliable D call. V was trimmed by 5 bases and J by 4 bases, leaving 9 bases between them. CDR1 is SGHAT and CDR2 is FQNNGV in the germline V gene. The CDR3 has 13 amino acids. The CDR3 sequence is CASSPDLGNTIYF. As DNA, the CDR3 is TGTGCCAGCAGCCCCGATCTAGGAAACACCATATATTTT.

Comments on this clone: The identical CDR3 is also encoded by other nucleotide sequences in the sample. This chain uses TRBV5-1 with TRBJ1-5; 8 bases map to TRBD1. The germline CDR1 and CDR2 sequences are SGHRS and YFSETQ. The CDR3 consists of 15 residues. V was clipped by 0 bases and J by 4 bases; unmatched bases: 3. The CDR3 sequence: CASSLGGQGNQPQHF. The CDR3 nucleotides are TGCGCCAGCAGCTTGGGCGGACAGGGTAATCAGCCCCAGCATTTT.

Here the CDR3 reads CASSYTRDQPQHF. CDR3 DNA: TGTGCCAGCAGCTATACTCGTGATCAGCCCCAGCATTTT. The chain joins TRBV11-2 to TRBJ1-5; D ambiguous. CDR1 SGHAT and CDR2 FQNNGV come from the germline V gene. The ends were cut back, 4 bases at V and 5 bases at J, with 9 bases in the middle. The CDR3 sequence is 13 residues long.

The chain carries TRBV2 and TRBJ2-2, with 7 positions matching TRBD1. V lost 7 bases, J lost 6 bases, and 17 bases stayed unmatched. Germline CDR1 is SNHLY and CDR2 is FYNNEI. This CDR3 region has 17 residues. Here the CDR3 reads CASIVKGGAGGPGELFF. The CDR3 DNA sequence: TGTGCCAGCATTGTGAAAGGGGGCGCGGGTGGTCCCGGGGAGCTGTTTTTT.

This clone was seen only once. This sequence joins TRBV29-1 and TRBJ2-1; weak D call: TRBD2 (6 bases). Deletions cut 6 bases from V and 10 bases from J, with 13 bases between. Germline-derived CDR1 and CDR2 are SQVTM and ANQGSEA. This CDR3 has 11 amino acids. DNA for the CDR3: TGCAGCGTCCGGACCCGGGGGGAGCAGTTCTTC. Its protein product is CSVRTRGEQFF.

The chain recombines TRBV5-1 with TRBJ2-2; D ambiguous. The V end was cut by 2 bases, the J end by 13 bases, with 12 bases between. The germline CDR1 and CDR2 sequences are SGHRS and YFSETQ. There are 12 residues in the CDR3. For the CDR3, the DNA is TGCGCCAGCAGCTTCCAAAGCGCCCGGCTGTTTTTT. Amino acids: CASSFQSARLFF.

This clone was observed once. The rearrangement uses TRBV4-1 and TRBJ1-2, with D maybe TRBD1 (5 bases). The germline gives CDR1 MGHRA, CDR2 YSYEKL. The CDR3 has 15 amino acids. With 0 bases removed from V and 4 bases from J, the gap between germline ends came to 12 bases. CDR3 bases: TGCGCCAGCAGCCAAGACGGGGGGGGAGGCTATGGCTACACCTTC. Residues: CASSQDGGGGYGYTF.

The rearrangement joins TRBV2 to TRBJ2-5; 7 nucleotides line up with TRBD2. The ends lost 3 bases at V and 4 bases at J; junction bases unmatched: 8. Germline V gene data show CDR1 as SNHLY and CDR2 as FYNNEI. The CDR3 runs to 15 residues. CDR3 in DNA: TGTGCCAGCAGTGAGCTCGGGAGGACCGGAGAGACCCAGTACTTC. Translation: CASSELGRTGETQYF.

The table lists this clone with a count of one. The J gene is TRBJ1-4, the V gene TRBV2; 7 bases are shared with TRBD1. The CDR3 runs 10 residues. V shed 7 bases and J 13 bases; nucleotides not matched to a gene: 3. Germline V gene sequence: CDR1 SNHLY, CDR2 FYNNEI. The CDR3 region has the DNA TGTGCCAGCATGGGACAGCTACTGTTTTTT. Protein product: CASMGQLLFF.

The chain couples TRBV2 to TRBJ2-7; 7 bases match TRBD2. The junction had 9 bases not matched to a gene; V was cut back by 8 bases and J by 2 bases. The germline V gene has CDR1 SNHLY and CDR2 FYNNEI. This CDR3 spans 14 amino acids. CDR3 sequence (DNA): TGTGCCAGCGGCGCGGGGGACCTCACCTACGAGCAGTACTTC. The encoded protein is CASGAGDLTYEQYF.

The CDR3 sequence: CASKDLETQYF. In DNA form, the CDR3 reads TGTGCCAGCAAAGACTTGGAGACCCAGTACTTC. This chain links TRBV2 with TRBJ2-5; no clear D. The germline CDR1 and CDR2 sequences are SNHLY and FYNNEI. V was shortened by 7 bases and J by 5 bases, with 8 bases between the two germline ends. This CDR3 is built from 11 residues.

The chain joins TRBV18 to TRBJ1-4; TRBD1 is a possible D gene (5 bases). This CDR3 is 13 amino acids long. The V gene's germline CDR1 is KGHSH and CDR2 LQKENI. With 5 bases removed from V and 5 bases from J, the gap between germline ends came to 9 bases. The CDR3 is CASSDRVNEKLFF. The DNA for the CDR3 is TGTGCCAGCTCAGACAGAGTAAATGAAAAACTGTTTTTT.

The V and J genes are TRBV9 and TRBJ2-3; 7 bases match TRBD2. The germline CDR1 and CDR2 sequences are SGDLS and YYNGEE. The junction had 13 bases not matched to a gene; V was cut back by 0 bases and J by 9 bases. The CDR3 is 16 residues long. CDR3 residues: CASSVDLAGGRGTQYF. The CDR3 coding sequence is TGTGCCAGCAGCGTAGATTTAGCGGGCGGGCGAGGGACGCAGTATTTT.

This clone was counted once. The rearrangement uses TRBV9 and TRBJ2-3; 10 positions agree with TRBD2. In germline, CDR1 is SGDLS, CDR2 YYNGEE. The CDR3 is 19 amino acids. V trimming: 0 bases; J trimming: 1 base; junction bases outside the gene matches: 11. The CDR3 protein is CASSVATGLAIIGTDTQYF. The CDR3, as DNA: TGTGCCAGCAGCGTAGCTACGGGACTAGCGATTATTGGCACAGATACGCAGTATTTT.

This rearrangement joins TRBV30 to TRBJ1-2; 7 nucleotides agree with TRBD1. V was pared by 4 bases and J by 7 bases, with 6 bases of the junction left unmatched. Germline assignment: CDR1 GTSNPN and CDR2 SVGIG (reference sequence). This CDR3 comprises 12 residues. The CDR3 bases are TGTGCCTGGACGAGGGGGCTCGGTGGCTACACCTTC. Its protein is CAWTRGLGGYTF.

This chain uses TRBV9 with TRBJ2-2; tentatively, D is TRBD1 (6 bases). Looked up from germline, CDR1 is SGDLS and CDR2 is YYNGEE. The germline V and J ends were trimmed by 3 bases and 8 bases, with 11 bases remaining between them. This CDR3 has 13 residues. The CDR3 DNA sequence: TGTGCCAGCAGCGCACAGGGTAGTGGGGAGCTGTTTTTT. Its protein is CASSAQGSGELFF.

The V and J genes are TRBV6-4 and TRBJ2-1; 12 bases line up with TRBD2. From germline, CDR1 is MRHNA and CDR2 SNTAGT. The CDR3 covers 15 residues. V lost 2 bases and J lost 4; bases outside the gene matches: 0. The CDR3 nucleotides read TGTGCCAGCAGTGACCTAGCGGGGGGGTACAATGAGCAGTTCTTC. Translation: CASSDLAGGYNEQFF.

The rearrangement links TRBV11-2 to TRBJ2-1; 9 bases match TRBD2. Germline V gives CDR1 SGHAT, CDR2 FQNNGV. V dropped 4 bases and J dropped 6; count of bases not matched to a gene: 10. This CDR3 region has 16 residues. The CDR3 here is CASSSRSGTSSNEQFF. DNA for the CDR3: TGTGCCAGCAGCTCCCGTAGCGGGACTAGCAGCAATGAGCAGTTCTTC.

This chain connects TRBV10-2 to TRBJ2-2; D is possibly TRBD1 (5 bases). The V end lost 2 bases, the J end lost 8 bases, and 15 bases lay between the germline ends. This CDR3 is 15 amino acids long. Germline values: CDR1 WSHSY, CDR2 SAAADI. CDR3 DNA sequence: TGCGCCAGCAGTGAGGTCTGGACAAGCGCAGGGGAGCTGTTTTTT. Translation gives CASSEVWTSAGELFF.

The gene calls are TRBV20-1 and TRBJ1-3; D uncertain. This CDR3 is built from 11 residues. V was pared by 5 bases and J by 1 base, with 3 bases between. Per germline, CDR1 DFQATT and CDR2 SNEGSKA (reference sequence). CDR3 sequence reads: CSARSGNTIYF. The CDR3 DNA reads TGCAGTGCTCGTTCTGGAAACACCATATATTTT.

This sequence joins TRBV11-2 and TRBJ1-4; 8 bases match TRBD1. The trim removed 5 bases at V and 1 base at J, leaving 3 bases unmatched. The CDR3 length is 15 residues. Per the germline V gene, CDR1 is SGHAT and CDR2 is FQNNGV. DNA of the CDR3: TGTGCCAGCAGCCATACAGGGGGAACTAATGAAAAACTGTTTTTT. It translates to CASSHTGGTNEKLFF. The entire variable domain, with the rest obtained from reference TRBV11-2 and TRBJ1-4, is as follows: EAGVAQSPRYKIIEKRQSVAFWCNPISGHATLYWYQQILGQGPKLLIQFQNNGVVDDSQLPKDRFSAERLKGVDSTLKIQPAKLEDSAVYLCASSHTGGTNEKLFFGSGTQLSVL.

The rearrangement joins TRBV2 to TRBJ1-5, with D unclear. The CDR3 has 15 amino acids. Germline V gene sequence: CDR1 SNHLY, CDR2 FYNNEI. V was trimmed by 3 bases and J by 2 bases, leaving 11 bases between them. The CDR3 reads CASSDLNQGNQPQHF. CDR3 nucleotides: TGTGCCAGCAGTGACTTAAATCAGGGCAATCAGCCCCAGCATTTT.

This sequence joins TRBV28 and TRBJ2-3; 12 bases agree with TRBD1. J was trimmed by 4 bases and V by 5 bases; bases with no gene match: 4. Germline V CDR1 and CDR2: MDHEN, SYDVKM. This CDR3 contains 15 residues. The CDR3 DNA sequence: TGTGCCAGCAGTACCGGGACAGGGGGCGCAGATACGCAGTATTTT. Translation gives CASSTGTGGADTQYF.